Listed below are T cell receptor beta chains from one sample, sequenced in a study of blood T cell repertoires in COVID-19. The repertoire was sequenced with immunoSEQ multiplex PCR; TCRdb's copy has only in-frame clones and lacks some. The table has some 270,000 clones, 89% seen once. The sequencing sample was made of peripheral blood. The receptors were gathered from a woman aged 40 to 49 who had recovered from COVID-19. The CDR3 runs from the conserved cysteine through the conserved F or W. Each record gives: V gene, clone size, D gene, J gene, CDR3 DNA, CDR3 protein. A D gene is named only where the DNA matches it firmly. Not every row has a clone size; where given, it reads once, few, many or a size class.

>TRBV30|few|-|TRBJ2-4
TGTGCCTGGAGTGCTACCCCAACTAGCTACATTCAGTACTTC
CAWSATPTSYIQYF
>TRBV7-2|-|-|TRBJ2-5
TGTGCCAGCAGCTTAGATGGCCTAGCGGAGACCCAGTACTTC
CASSLDGLAETQYF
>TRBV27|-|-|TRBJ1-1
TGTGCCAGCAGTTTGGGAGTCACGGGCACTGAAGCTTTCTTT
CASSLGVTGTEAFF
>TRBV19|once|-|TRBJ1-5
TGTGCCAGTAGTATAGATGGGGGCGATCAGCCCCAGCATTTT
CASSIDGGDQPQHF
>TRBV7-9|-|-|TRBJ2-1
TGTGCCAGCAGCTTAGAAGGTAGGGGCCGGAACAATGAGCAGTTCTTC
CASSLEGRGRNNEQFF
>TRBV5-1|-|-|TRBJ2-7
TGCGCCAGCAGCCCCACTGCCTCCCCAACCTACGAGCAGTACTTC
CASSPTASPTYEQYF
>TRBV7-2|-|TRBD1|TRBJ1-6
TGTGCCAGCAGCTCCCAGGGACAGCTAAATAATTCACCCCTCCACTTT
CASSSQGQLNNSPLHF
>TRBV4-3|-|TRBD1|TRBJ1-6
TGCGCCAGCAGCCAGAAAATGCCGGGACAGGGGCTAAATTCACCCCTCCACTTT
CASSQKMPGQGLNSPLHF
>TRBV27|-|-|TRBJ2-2
TGTGCCAGCAGGCGAAGACTTTACACCGGGGAGCTGTTTTTT
CASRRRLYTGELFF
>TRBV24-1|-|-|TRBJ1-5
TGTGCCACCAGTGATCGCCCGGGGCAGCCCCAGCATTTT
CATSDRPGQPQHF
>TRBV29-1|-|TRBD1|TRBJ1-1
TGCAGCGTGTGGGGACAGCCTAACACTGAAGCTTTCTTT
CSVWGQPNTEAFF
>TRBV10-1|-|-|TRBJ2-3
TGCGCCAGCAGTCGCTTTCCGGCAGATACGCAGTATTTT
CASSRFPADTQYF
>TRBV12-3/TRBV12-4|-|-|TRBJ2-5
TGTGCCAGCACTTTTAGTAGCGAAGAGACCCAGTACTTC
CASTFSSEETQYF
>TRBV7-6|-|TRBD2|TRBJ2-3
TGTGCCAGCAGCTTAGGTGGCGGGAGGACAGATACGCAGTATTTT
CASSLGGGRTDTQYF
>TRBV11-2|once|-|TRBJ2-5
TGTGCCAGCAGCCAAGACACGCACGAGACCCAGTACTTC
CASSQDTHETQYF
>TRBV18|-|-|TRBJ1-2
TGTGCCAGCTCGCTACTAGACCGCTATGGCTACACCTTC
CASSLLDRYGYTF
>TRBV12-3/TRBV12-4|few|-|TRBJ1-2
TGTGCCAGCAGCCCAGACTTCCAGCGGGGCTACACCTTC
CASSPDFQRGYTF
>TRBV18|-|TRBD2|TRBJ2-3
TGTGCCAGCTCACCAGTACTAGCGGGAGGTACGCAGTATTTT
CASSPVLAGGTQYF
>TRBV9|-|TRBD1|TRBJ1-1
TGTGCCAGCAGCCTTTCCGGGACAGGGTTGGCTGAAGCTTTCTTT
CASSLSGTGLAEAFF
>TRBV28|-|-|TRBJ1-5
TGTGCCAGCAGTCCCCCCTCCTTTCGGCAGCCCCAGCATTTT
CASSPPSFRQPQHF
>TRBV30|-|-|TRBJ1-2
TGTGCCTGGAGTGGGGCTGGGGGCGGCTATGGCTACACCTTC
CAWSGAGGGYGYTF
>TRBV28|-|TRBD1|TRBJ2-1
TGTGCCAGCATTACAACAGGGGGCAGCGATGAGCAGTTCTTC
CASITTGGSDEQFF
>TRBV4-1|-|-|TRBJ2-7
TGCGCCAGCAGCCCGGAGCAAAACTACGAGCAGTACTTC
CASSPEQNYEQYF
>TRBV15|-|-|TRBJ2-2
TGTGCCACCAGCAGAGGCCGGAGTCCCGGGGAGCTGTTTTTT
CATSRGRSPGELFF
>TRBV4-1|-|TRBD1|TRBJ1-5
TGCGCCAGCAGCCCCGGGACAGGGAGAGGCAATCAGCCCCAGCATTTT
CASSPGTGRGNQPQHF
>TRBV6-2/TRBV6-3|-|TRBD1|TRBJ1-1
TGTGCCAGCAGTTCGTTGGACAGGTTTAACACTGAAGCTTTCTTT
CASSSLDRFNTEAFF
>TRBV15|-|-|TRBJ2-3
TGTGCCACCAGCAGAGGTGGCGGTGATAGCACAGATACGCAGTATTTT
CATSRGGGDSTDTQYF
>TRBV5-1|-|TRBD1|TRBJ2-7
TGCGCCAGCAGCAAGACAGGGGAGCAGTACTTC
CASSKTGEQYF
>TRBV29-1|-|TRBD1|TRBJ2-5
TGCAGCGCCAAAGGGGGCTGCCAAGAGACCCAGTACTTC
CSAKGGCQETQYF
>TRBV5-4|-|-|TRBJ1-6
TGTGCCAGCAGCTCGACAGGTTCACCCCTCCACTTT
CASSSTGSPLHF
>TRBV4-1|-|TRBD1|TRBJ1-2
TGCGCCAGCAGCCAAGATCAAAGACAGGGCGGCTATGGCTACACCTTC
CASSQDQRQGGYGYTF
>TRBV29-1|-|TRBD2|TRBJ2-3
TGCAGCGTTGATTCGCGGGGGGGCCCAGATACGCAGTATTTT
CSVDSRGGPDTQYF
>TRBV2|-|TRBD2|TRBJ2-2
TGTGCCAGCAGTTACAGCGGGAGTGGGAACACCGGGGAGCTGTTTTTT
CASSYSGSGNTGELFF
>TRBV30|-|TRBD2|TRBJ2-5
TGTGCCTGGAGTCCGGGACTAGCGGAGATGTACCAAGAGACCCAGTACTTC
CAWSPGLAEMYQETQYF
>TRBV5-4|-|TRBD1|TRBJ1-2
TGTGCCAGCAGCTTGTATGCAGGGGGGAAAGGCTACACCTTC
CASSLYAGGKGYTF
>TRBV7-2|-|-|TRBJ2-1
TGTGCCAGCAGCTCGAGGGCGACTGGCAACGGGGAGCAGTTCTTC
CASSSRATGNGEQFF
>TRBV6-2/TRBV6-3|once|TRBD2|TRBJ2-7
TGTGCCAGCAGTTACTACGGGGGGGCTTCCGAGCAGTACTTC
CASSYYGGASEQYF
>TRBV28|-|-|TRBJ1-4
TGTGCCAGTTCCGGGATCGTAAGGGATAATGAAAAACTGTTTTTT
CASSGIVRDNEKLFF
>TRBV19|-|-|TRBJ1-2
TGTGCCAGTAGTACCGGGGGATTTGAGCGGTATGGCTACACCTTC
CASSTGGFERYGYTF
>TRBV3-1/TRBV3-2|-|-|TRBJ1-6
TGTGCCAGCAGCCAAGATCTCTATTCACCCCTCCACTTT
CASSQDLYSPLHF
>TRBV29-1|-|-|TRBJ1-3
TGCAGCGGTACTGCTGGAAACACCATATATTTT
CSGTAGNTIYF
>TRBV18|-|TRBD1|TRBJ1-5
TGTGCCAGCTCACGGGACAGGGCCAAGGCCCAGCATTTT
CASSRDRAKAQHF
>TRBV20-1|-|-|TRBJ1-1
TGCAGTGCTAGTTCCTTTACTGAAGCTTTCTTT
CSASSFTEAFF
>TRBV5-1|-|-|TRBJ2-2
TGCGCCAGCAGCTCGGTCCCGGGACTTGCGACCGGGGAGCTGTTTTTT
CASSSVPGLATGELFF
>TRBV5-1|-|-|TRBJ2-2
TGCGCCAGCAGCTTGGATGCGGGGGCCCAGAACACCGGGGAGCTGTTTTTT
CASSLDAGAQNTGELFF
>TRBV5-4|few|-|TRBJ2-2
TGTGCCAGCAGCTTGTGGCTAGTAAGAGGTGGGGAGCTGTTTTTT
CASSLWLVRGGELFF
>TRBV5-1|-|-|TRBJ2-3
TGCGCCAGCAGCCCGGGGGGCGGGGGATTCGGAGATACGCAGTATTTT
CASSPGGGGFGDTQYF
>TRBV7-2|-|TRBD2|TRBJ2-5
TGTGCCAGCAGCGCCCGGTCTAGCGGGGGGCCTCCACAAGAGACCCAGTACTTC
CASSARSSGGPPQETQYF
>TRBV7-6|-|-|TRBJ2-7
TGTGCCAGCAGCTTATCTTATAGGGGCTACTCAGACGCCTACTACGAGCAGTACTTC
CASSLSYRGYSDAYYEQYF
>TRBV5-1|-|TRBD2|TRBJ2-3
TGCGCCAGCAGCCAATCGACTAGCGGGGGGTCAGATACGCAGTATTTT
CASSQSTSGGSDTQYF
>TRBV7-3|once|-|TRBJ2-2
TGTGCCAGCAGCTTATTTAACACAAACACCGGGGAGCTGTTTTTT
CASSLFNTNTGELFF
>TRBV10-3|-|TRBD2|TRBJ2-3
TGTGCCATCAGTCTAAACAAGCGGGAGGATACGCAGTATTTT
CAISLNKREDTQYF
>TRBV5-1|-|-|TRBJ1-2
TGCGCCAGCAGCTTGGGCATGGGACAAGGGATCTATGGCTACACCTTC
CASSLGMGQGIYGYTF
>TRBV5-6|-|TRBD1|TRBJ2-3
TGTGCCAGCAGCTTGGAGGGACAGGTTTCTAGGTATCCAGATACGCAGTATTTT
CASSLEGQVSRYPDTQYF